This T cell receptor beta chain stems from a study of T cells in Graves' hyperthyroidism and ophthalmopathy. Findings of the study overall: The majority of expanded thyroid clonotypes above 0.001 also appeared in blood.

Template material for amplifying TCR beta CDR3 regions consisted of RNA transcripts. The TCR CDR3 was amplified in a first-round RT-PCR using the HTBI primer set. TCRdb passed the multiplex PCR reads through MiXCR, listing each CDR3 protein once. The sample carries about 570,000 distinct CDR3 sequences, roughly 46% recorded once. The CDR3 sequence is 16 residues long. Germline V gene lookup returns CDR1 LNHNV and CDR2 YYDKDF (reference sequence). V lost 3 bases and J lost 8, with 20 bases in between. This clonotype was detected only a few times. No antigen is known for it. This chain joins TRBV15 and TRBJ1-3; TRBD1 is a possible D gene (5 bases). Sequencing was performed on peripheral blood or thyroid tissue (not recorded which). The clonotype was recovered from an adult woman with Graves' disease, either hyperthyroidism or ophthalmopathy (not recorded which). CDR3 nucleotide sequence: TGTGCCACCAGCAGGGCCGGGACGCCGGAGAAGGACACCATATATTTT. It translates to CATSRAGTPEKDTIYF.